This T cell receptor beta chain was recorded in a study of CD8+CD57+ T cells in acquired aplastic anemia. Study-level information: An average of roughly 2.9 ug of DNA was obtained from sorted CD4+ and CD8+ cells.

CDR1 and CDR2 from the germline V gene are LNHNV and YYDKDF (reference sequence). The CDR3 is 13 amino acids. Trimming left V 4 bases short and J 7 bases short, with 10 bases between. Whole-study results and caveats: With respect to CD8+ Simpson's diversity, patients and controls did not differ significantly. About 29 sequences, all CD8+ CDR3, were shared between patients and controls.

Patients who underwent sequencing had shown CD8+CD57+ cell expansion by flow cytometry. Every patient presented with severe acquired aplastic anemia. On this clonotype: The antigen is unknown.

Using genomic DNA as the template, TCR beta VDJ and CDR3 profiling was carried out. TCRdb fed the reads into MiXCR, producing one record per CDR3 protein. Of some 170,000 distinct CDR3 sequences in the sample, about three fifths were seen once. V gene TRBV15 combines with J gene TRBJ1-4; a possible D gene is TRBD1 (5 bases). Source material: sorted CD4+, CD8+, or CD8+CD57+ T cells (not recorded which) from PBMCs. This TCR was recovered from a human donor with aplastic anemia. CDR3 region: CATSNRQSEKLFF. The CDR3 DNA reads TGTGCCACCAGCAACCGACAGAGTGAAAAACTGTTTTTT.